This TCR beta chain was retrieved from a study of regulatory T cells in long-lasting Graves disease. Overall study results and limits: Persistent disease samples used TRBV28, TRBJ1-2 and TRBJ2-5 preferentially.

The time point here: newly diagnosed GD, antithyroid drugs for less than 3 months. Generation of the TCR library employed RNA extracted from PBMCs. American Thyroid Association guidelines served as the basis for diagnosing Graves' disease. To make TCR beta libraries, researchers used iRepertoire HTBI primers and Arm-PCR of CDR3 regions. Each CDR3 protein gets one entry after TCRdb re-called the multiplex PCR reads with MiXCR. The data hold more than 450,000 distinct CDR3 sequences, with 15% to 20% observed a single time. On this clonotype itself: The target antigen is unknown.

This CDR3 comprises 17 residues. Trimming left V 5 bases short and J 2 bases short, with 21 bases between. The sample was also reused in another study, on T cells in Graves' hyperthyroidism and ophthalmopathy. From that paper: Median prediction lead before ophthalmopathy onset was 5 to 7.5 months with the model.

The specimen comprised peripheral blood mononuclear cells (PBMCs), sampled at new diagnosis, from a patient treated with antithyroid drugs. The V call is TRBV12-3 or TRBV12-4, the J call TRBJ1-2; D is perhaps TRBD1 (6 bases). The clonotype comes from a man aged 40-49 years with Graves disease. CDR3 bases: TGTGCCAGCAGTCCCCACAAGAAGGGGGGGGACAACTATGGCTACACCTTC. As protein: CASSPHKKGGDNYGYTF.